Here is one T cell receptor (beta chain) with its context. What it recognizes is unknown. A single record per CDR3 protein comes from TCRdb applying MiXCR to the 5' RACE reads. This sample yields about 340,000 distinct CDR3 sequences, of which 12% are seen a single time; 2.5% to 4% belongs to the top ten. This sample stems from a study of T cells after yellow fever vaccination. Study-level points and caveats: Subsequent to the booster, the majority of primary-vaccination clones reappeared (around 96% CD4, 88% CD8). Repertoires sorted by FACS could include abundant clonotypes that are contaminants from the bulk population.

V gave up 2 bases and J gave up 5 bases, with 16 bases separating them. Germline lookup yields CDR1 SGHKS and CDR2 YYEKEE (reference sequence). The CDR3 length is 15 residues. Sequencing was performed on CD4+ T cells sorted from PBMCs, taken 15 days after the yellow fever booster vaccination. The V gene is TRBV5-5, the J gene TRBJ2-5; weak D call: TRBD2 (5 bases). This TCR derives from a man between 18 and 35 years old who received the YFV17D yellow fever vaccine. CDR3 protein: CASSFLYLARETQYF. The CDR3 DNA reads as TGTGCCAGCAGCTTCTTGTACCTAGCCCGCGAGACCCAGTACTTC.